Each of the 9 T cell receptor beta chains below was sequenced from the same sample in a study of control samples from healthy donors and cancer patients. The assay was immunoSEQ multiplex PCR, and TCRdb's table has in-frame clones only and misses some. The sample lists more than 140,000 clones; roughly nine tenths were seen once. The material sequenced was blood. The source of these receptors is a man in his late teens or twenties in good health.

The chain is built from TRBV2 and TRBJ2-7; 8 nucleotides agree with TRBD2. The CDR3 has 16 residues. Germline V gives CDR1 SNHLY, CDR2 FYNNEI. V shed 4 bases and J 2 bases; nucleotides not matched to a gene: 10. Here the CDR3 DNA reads TGTGCCAGCAGTGGTCCCGAGCGGGGGATGGCCTACGAGCAGTACTTC. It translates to CASSGPERGMAYEQYF.

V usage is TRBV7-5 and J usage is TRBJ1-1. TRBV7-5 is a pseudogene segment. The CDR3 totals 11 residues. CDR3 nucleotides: TGTGTCAGAAGATTTGACCCTGGGGCTTTCTTT. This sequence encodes CVRRFDPGAFF.

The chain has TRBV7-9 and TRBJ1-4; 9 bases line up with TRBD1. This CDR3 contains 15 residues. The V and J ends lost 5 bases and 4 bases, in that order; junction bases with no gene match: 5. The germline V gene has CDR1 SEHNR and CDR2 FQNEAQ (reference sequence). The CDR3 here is CASSPGTGRNEKLFF. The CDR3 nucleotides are TGTGCCAGCAGCCCGGGGACAGGGCGTAATGAAAAACTGTTTTTT.

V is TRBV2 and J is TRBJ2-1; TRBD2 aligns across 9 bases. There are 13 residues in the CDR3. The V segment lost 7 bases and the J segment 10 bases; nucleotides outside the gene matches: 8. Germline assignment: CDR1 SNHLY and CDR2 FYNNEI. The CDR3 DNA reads TGTGCCAGCACCGGGACTAGCTTCGGGGAGCAGTTCTTC. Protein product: CASTGTSFGEQFF.

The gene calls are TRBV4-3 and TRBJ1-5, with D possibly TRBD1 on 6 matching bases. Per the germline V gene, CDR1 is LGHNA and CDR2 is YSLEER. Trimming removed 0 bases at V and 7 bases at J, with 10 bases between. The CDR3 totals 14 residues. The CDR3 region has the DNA TGCGCCAGCAGCCAAGAAACAGGGATGCAGCCCCAGCATTTT. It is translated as CASSQETGMQPQHF.

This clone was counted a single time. The CDR3 DNA reads as TGTGCCAGCAGCCGGGACTATACGCAGTATTTT. Translated, it gives CASSRDYTQYF. The chain joins TRBV14 to TRBJ2-3, with D possibly matching TRBD2 (6 bases). The CDR3 is 11 amino acids. Germline-derived CDR1 and CDR2 are SGHDN and FVKESK. Trimming stripped 4 bases from V and 7 bases from J, with 6 bases between.

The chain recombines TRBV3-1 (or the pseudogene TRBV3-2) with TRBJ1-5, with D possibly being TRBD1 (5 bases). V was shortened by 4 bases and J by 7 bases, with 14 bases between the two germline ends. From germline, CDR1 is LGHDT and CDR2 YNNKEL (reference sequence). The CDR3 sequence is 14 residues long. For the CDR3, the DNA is TGTGCCAGCAGCCCTTCCGGGGGGGGGCAGCCCCAGCATTTT. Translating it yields CASSPSGGGQPQHF.

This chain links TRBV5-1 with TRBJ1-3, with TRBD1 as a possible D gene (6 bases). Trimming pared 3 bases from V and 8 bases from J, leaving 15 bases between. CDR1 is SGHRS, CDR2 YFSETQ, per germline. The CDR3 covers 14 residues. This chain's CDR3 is CASSYEGEGDTIYF. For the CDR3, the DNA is TGCGCCAGCAGCTACGAGGGGGAGGGAGACACCATATATTTT.

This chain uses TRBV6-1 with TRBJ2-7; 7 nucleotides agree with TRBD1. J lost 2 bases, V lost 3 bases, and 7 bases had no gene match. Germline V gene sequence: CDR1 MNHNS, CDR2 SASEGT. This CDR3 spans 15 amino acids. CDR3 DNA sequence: TGTGCCAGCAGTGAGCGGACAGGCTACGCCTACGAGCAGTACTTC. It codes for CASSERTGYAYEQYF.